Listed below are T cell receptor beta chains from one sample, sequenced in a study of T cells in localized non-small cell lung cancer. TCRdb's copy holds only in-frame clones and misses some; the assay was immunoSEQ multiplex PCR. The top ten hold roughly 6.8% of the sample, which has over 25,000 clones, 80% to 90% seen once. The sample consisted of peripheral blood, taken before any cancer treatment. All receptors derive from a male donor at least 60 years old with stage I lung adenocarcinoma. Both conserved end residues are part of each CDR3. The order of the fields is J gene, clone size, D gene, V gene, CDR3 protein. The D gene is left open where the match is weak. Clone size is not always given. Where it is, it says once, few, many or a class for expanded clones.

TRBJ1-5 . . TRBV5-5 CASSRGTGDQPQHF
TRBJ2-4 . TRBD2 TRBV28 CASSLRGGGIAKNIQYF
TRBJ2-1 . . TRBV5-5 CASSLEEGPYNEQFF
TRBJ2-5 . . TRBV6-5 CASSYGGAQETQYF
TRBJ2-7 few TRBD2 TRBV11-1 CASSQAGGSREQYF
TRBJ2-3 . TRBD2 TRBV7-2 CASRVSGGLTDTQYF
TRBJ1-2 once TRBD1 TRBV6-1 CASSRPGQSNYGYTF
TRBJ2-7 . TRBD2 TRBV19 CASSIGLAVAYEQYF
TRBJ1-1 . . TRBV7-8 CASTIRVRDTEAFF
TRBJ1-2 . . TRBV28 CAMGGRGYGYTF
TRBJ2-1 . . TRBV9 CASSPDPRSGFGNEQFF
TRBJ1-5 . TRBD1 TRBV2 CASSGTGGSGQPQHF
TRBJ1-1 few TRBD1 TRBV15 CATSRGPGQGGGEAFF
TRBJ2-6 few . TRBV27 CASTLNTPPRSGANVLTF
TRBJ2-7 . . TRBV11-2 CASSLEGIEQYF
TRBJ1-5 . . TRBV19 CASSIGPGRTPQHF
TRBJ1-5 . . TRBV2 CASSEQLEFGQPQHF
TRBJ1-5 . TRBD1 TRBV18 CASSRGQDGQPQHF
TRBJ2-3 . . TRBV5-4 CASSLTTTSTDTQYF
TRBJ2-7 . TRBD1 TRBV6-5 CASRSEQGALYEQYF
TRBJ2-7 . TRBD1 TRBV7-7 CASSPGTAAAEQYF
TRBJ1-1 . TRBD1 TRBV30 CAFQPGQVDPEAFF
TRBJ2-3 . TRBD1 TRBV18 CASSPPGQGTDTQYF
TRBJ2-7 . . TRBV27 CASSSSEHEQYF
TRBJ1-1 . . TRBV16 CASSLQGDTEAFF
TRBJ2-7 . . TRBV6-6 CASSYRQNELSYEQYF
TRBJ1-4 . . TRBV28 CASSSGNSKTVF